Below, 13 T cell receptor beta chains from the same sample are listed, as sequenced in a study of blood T cell repertoires in COVID-19. Produced via immunoSEQ multiplex PCR; TCRdb's table is partial and in-frame only. This sample has fewer than 500,000 clones, with 87% found just once. Sequencing input: PBMCs or T cells enriched from blood (not recorded which). These receptors originate from a man aged 30 to 39 who had recovered from COVID-19.

This chain joins TRBV9 and TRBJ1-4; a weak D match, TRBD1 (5 bases). This CDR3 has 14 residues. Germline loops: CDR1 SGDLS, CDR2 YYNGEE. Trimming shortened V by 2 bases and J by 4 bases, and 9 bases separated the two germline ends. CDR3 protein: CASSVGGINEKLFF. The CDR3 nucleotides read TGTGCCAGCAGCGTGGGGGGGATTAATGAAAAACTGTTTTTT.

This chain links TRBV7-9 with TRBJ1-5; D remains ambiguous. V lost 3 bases, J lost 6 bases, and 18 bases lay in between. This CDR3 region has 16 residues. Germline V lookup: CDR1 SEHNR, CDR2 FQNEAQ (reference sequence). CDR3 bases: TGTGCCAGCAGCTTTTCAGAAGGCGGGATGGGTCAGCCCCAGCATTTT. Translated: CASSFSEGGMGQPQHF.

The V and J genes are TRBV29-1 and TRBJ1-2; 8 positions agree with TRBD1. V lost 6 bases, J lost 2 bases, and 11 bases stayed unmatched. Germline V gives CDR1 SQVTM, CDR2 ANQGSEA. This CDR3 has 15 amino acids. In DNA, the CDR3 is TGCAGCGTCTCCACCGGGACAGGAATCAACTATGGCTACACCTTC. Protein sequence: CSVSTGTGINYGYTF.

In this sample, this clone turned up once. This sequence joins TRBV2 and TRBJ1-1, with D perhaps TRBD1 (6 bases). V was shortened by 1 base and J by 1 base, with 13 bases between the two germline ends. This CDR3 region has 16 residues. Germline CDR1 is SNHLY and CDR2 is FYNNEI. The CDR3 DNA follows: TGTGCCAGCAGTGAAGGGCAGGGGATGAGGAACACTGAAGCTTTCTTT. Translated, it gives CASSEGQGMRNTEAFF.

The gene calls are TRBV5-1 and TRBJ2-7, with D tentatively TRBD1 (5 bases). The CDR3 loop spans 14 amino acids. From germline, CDR1 is SGHRS and CDR2 YFSETQ. Deletions cut 5 bases from V and 2 bases from J, with 14 bases between. The CDR3 reads CASRDRTQTYEQYF. The CDR3 DNA reads TGCGCCAGCAGAGATCGGACACAGACCTACGAGCAGTACTTC.

The chain is built from TRBV12-5 and TRBJ2-1; 15 bases match TRBD2. V lost 2 bases to trimming and J lost 8 bases; unmatched junction nucleotides: 4. This CDR3 contains 16 residues. Per germline, CDR1 LGHNT and CDR2 FRNRAP. CDR3 loop: CASGLIGLAGGHEQFF. DNA for the CDR3: TGTGCTAGTGGTTTGATCGGACTAGCGGGGGGGCATGAGCAGTTCTTC. Complete variable domain (other parts from reference TRBV12-5 and TRBJ2-1): DARVTQTPRHKVTEMGQEVTMRCQPILGHNTVFWYRQTMMQGLELLAYFRNRAPLDDSGMPKDRFSAEMPDATLATLKIQPSEPRDSAVYFCASGLIGLAGGHEQFFGPGTRLTVL.

This chain connects TRBV5-5 to TRBJ2-5; the match to TRBD2 covers 9 bases. V gave up 4 bases and J gave up 4 bases; unmatched junction bases: 5. The CDR3 extends over 14 amino acids. Germline CDR1 reads SGHKS; CDR2 reads YYEKEE (reference sequence). The CDR3 protein is CASSPPAGGETQYF. For the CDR3, the DNA is TGTGCCAGCAGCCCGCCAGCGGGGGGAGAGACCCAGTACTTC.

This rearrangement joins TRBV15 to TRBJ1-6, with D perhaps TRBD1 (6 bases). Germline V lookup: CDR1 LNHNV, CDR2 YYDKDF (reference sequence). The CDR3 sequence is 15 residues long. V dropped 1 base and J dropped 8 bases, with 12 bases sitting between them. CDR3 loop: CATSRGTGTDSPLHF. The CDR3 DNA reads as TGTGCCACCAGCAGAGGCACAGGGACGGATTCACCCCTCCACTTT.

The chain is built from TRBV2 and TRBJ1-2; TRBD1 matches 8 bases. The CDR3 has 15 residues. J lost 5 bases, V lost 6 bases, and 11 bases had no gene match. In germline, CDR1 is SNHLY, CDR2 FYNNEI. Here the CDR3 DNA reads TGTGCCAGCAGCCCTAGGACAGGGAACCCGTATGGCTACACCTTC. Protein sequence: CASSPRTGNPYGYTF.

The chain links TRBV10-3 to TRBJ1-4; D is unresolved. The CDR3 is made up of 13 amino acids. V gave up 6 bases and J gave up 6 bases, with 11 bases separating them. The germline V gene encodes CDR1 ENHRY and CDR2 SYGVKD. The CDR3 nucleotides read TGTGCCATCAGCGGGTCGTGGGATGAAAAACTGTTTTTT. This encodes CAISGSWDEKLFF.

The chain uses TRBV7-8 and TRBJ1-1, with TRBD1 matching 7 bases. The V gene's germline CDR1 is SGHVS and CDR2 FQNEAQ. This CDR3 contains 14 residues. V was clipped by 5 bases and J by 3 bases; unmatched bases: 6. CDR3 coding DNA: TGTGCCAGCAGCCCGACAGGGTGGCACACTGAAGCTTTCTTT. Translated, it gives CASSPTGWHTEAFF.

The V and J genes are TRBV9 and TRBJ1-4; tentatively, D is TRBD1 (5 bases). This CDR3 contains 15 residues. The germline V and J ends were trimmed by 2 bases and 3 bases, with 11 bases remaining between them. From germline, CDR1 is SGDLS and CDR2 YYNGEE. The CDR3 bases are TGTGCCAGCAGCGTGGGGGGACGGTCTAATGAAAAACTGTTTTTT. It encodes CASSVGGRSNEKLFF.

The rearrangement uses TRBV6-6 and TRBJ1-5; no firm D call. The V end lost 2 bases, the J end lost 2 bases, and 10 bases lay between the germline ends. Germline V gene sequence: CDR1 MNHNY, CDR2 SVGAGI (reference sequence). The CDR3 has 15 amino acids. The CDR3 DNA reads as TGTGCCAGCAGTTACATCCTGTCTGGCAATCAGCCCCAGCATTTT. Its translation is CASSYILSGNQPQHF.